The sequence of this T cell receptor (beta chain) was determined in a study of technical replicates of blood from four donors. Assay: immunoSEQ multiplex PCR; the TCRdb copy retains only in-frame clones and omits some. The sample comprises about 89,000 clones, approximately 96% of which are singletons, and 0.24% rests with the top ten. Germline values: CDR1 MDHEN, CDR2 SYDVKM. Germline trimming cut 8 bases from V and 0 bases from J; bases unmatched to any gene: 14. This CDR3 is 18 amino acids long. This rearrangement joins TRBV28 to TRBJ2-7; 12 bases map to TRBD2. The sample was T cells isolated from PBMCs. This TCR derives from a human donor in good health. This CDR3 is CASESTSGRRGSSYEQYF. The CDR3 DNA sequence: TGTGCCAGCGAGTCGACTAGCGGGAGAAGGGGGAGCTCCTACGAGCAGTACTTC.